The 32 T cell receptor beta chains in this list originate from one sample, sequenced in a study of T cells in Graves' hyperthyroidism and ophthalmopathy. TCR beta CDR3 regions were amplified from RNA transcripts. HTBI primers drove first-round RT-PCR of the TCR CDR3. One entry per CDR3 protein, called by TCRdb with MiXCR from the multiplex PCR reads. Of hundreds of thousands of distinct CDR3 sequences in the sample, 30% to 40% were seen once. Sequencing was done on a sample of blood. These receptors were taken from a woman aged 40 to 55 with Graves' hyperthyroidism.

This clonotype showed up many times. The chain links TRBV7-2 to TRBJ2-7; TRBD2 aligns across 11 bases. This CDR3 is built from 17 residues. Germline V gene lookup returns CDR1 SGHTA and CDR2 FQGNSA. Trimming cost V 3 bases and J 0 bases; bases outside gene matches: 7. The CDR3 sequence is CASSFPLAGGRSYEQYF. CDR3 DNA sequence: TGTGCCAGCAGCTTTCCGCTAGCGGGGGGCCGCTCCTACGAGCAGTACTTC.

The sample holds a few counts of this clonotype. The chain combines TRBV11-2 with TRBJ2-7, with a weak D call TRBD2 (5 bases). The V end lost 1 base, the J end lost 5 bases, and 15 bases lay between the germline ends. The germline gives CDR1 SGHAT, CDR2 FQNNGV. This CDR3 has 15 residues. The CDR3 loop is CASSLGGRPSDEQYF. The CDR3, as DNA: TGTGCCAGCAGCTTAGGAGGGCGGCCTTCTGACGAGCAGTACTTC.

The chain combines TRBV25-1 with TRBJ1-3; D gene uncertain. CDR1 and CDR2 from the germline V gene are MGHDK and SYGVNS. Trimming took off 5 bases at V and 4 bases at J, with 21 bases between the two ends. The CDR3 has 17 amino acids. As DNA, the CDR3 is TGTGCCAGCAGTCTCCACGGCTCAAAGGAGAAAGGAAACACCATATATTTT. The encoded protein is CASSLHGSKEKGNTIYF.

This clonotype has only one observation. The V gene is TRBV5-4, the J gene TRBJ2-3; D tentatively fits TRBD1 or TRBD2 (5 bases each). This CDR3 comprises 13 residues. The germline V and J ends were trimmed by 2 bases and 8 bases, with 12 bases remaining between them. Germline-derived CDR1 and CDR2 are SGHNT and YYREEE (reference sequence). CDR3 nucleotide sequence: TGTGCCAGCAGCTTCTTCGGGGCCGGTACGCAGTATTTT. Translated: CASSFFGAGTQYF.

The rearrangement joins TRBV19 to TRBJ2-7, with a possible D match to TRBD1 (6 bases). Trimming left V 1 base short and J 1 base short, with 8 bases between. Germline loops: CDR1 LNHDA, CDR2 SQIVND (reference sequence). There are 14 residues in the CDR3. The DNA of the CDR3 is TGTGCCAGTAGTATAGGGACAGAATCCTACGAGCAGTACTTC. Protein: CASSIGTESYEQYF.

The gene calls are TRBV7-2 and TRBJ1-4; 7 positions agree with TRBD1. In germline, CDR1 is SGHTA, CDR2 FQGNSA. This CDR3 region has 13 residues. Trimming at V came to 3 bases and at J to 7 bases, leaving 2 bases not matched to a gene. The CDR3 region has the DNA TGTGCCAGCAGCTTCCAGGGGGGTGAAAAACTGTTTTTT. As protein: CASSFQGGEKLFF.

The chain has TRBV19 and TRBJ1-5, with D possibly TRBD1 on 5 matching bases. Trimming pared 5 bases from V and 8 bases from J, leaving 13 bases between. The CDR3 contains 13 residues. Germline V gene lookup returns CDR1 LNHDA and CDR2 SQIVND (reference sequence). The CDR3 reads CASSVPGSKPQHF. The CDR3 region has the DNA TGTGCCAGTAGTGTCCCAGGGTCCAAGCCCCAGCATTTT.

J is TRBJ2-7 and V is TRBV10-3, with 8 bases matching TRBD1. Germline V CDR1 and CDR2: ENHRY, SYGVKD. The CDR3 is 16 amino acids. Trimming removed 3 bases from V and 9 bases from J; junction bases left unmatched: 16. The CDR3 spells CAISDSLGQGAARQYF. DNA for the CDR3: TGTGCCATCAGTGACTCCTTGGGGCAGGGGGCCGCTAGGCAGTACTTC.

The V call is TRBV2, the J call TRBJ2-7, with 8 bases fitting TRBD1. Trimming at V came to 6 bases and at J to 5 bases, leaving 9 bases not matched to a gene. The CDR3 has 14 amino acids. CDR1 is SNHLY, CDR2 FYNNEI, per germline. CDR3 nucleotides: TGTGCCAGCAGCTTGACAGGGGATTGGAACGAGCAGTACTTC. This translates into CASSLTGDWNEQYF.

Here the CDR3 reads CSVADRAQWGNTIYF. The CDR3 coding sequence is TGCAGCGTCGCGGACAGAGCACAATGGGGAAACACCATATATTTT. V usage is TRBV29-1 and J usage is TRBJ1-3; possible D gene TRBD1, 6 bases. CDR3 length equals 15 residues. The V end was cut by 6 bases, the J end by 4 bases, with 19 bases between. Germline V CDR1 and CDR2: SQVTM, ANQGSEA.

This clonotype was counted ten times or more. This chain joins TRBV10-3 and TRBJ1-3; a weak D match, TRBD1 (6 bases). The V and J ends lost 7 bases and 0 bases respectively, with 16 bases between them. This CDR3 comprises 16 residues. Germline lookup yields CDR1 ENHRY and CDR2 SYGVKD. The CDR3 DNA reads as TGTGCCATCAAAGGGTTCGAGGGGGACTCTGGAAACACCATATATTTT. It encodes CAIKGFEGDSGNTIYF.

This clonotype was seen many times. The V gene is TRBV15, the J gene TRBJ1-6; unclear D gene. The V end was cut by 0 bases, the J end by 12 bases, with 9 bases between. CDR3 length: 13 amino acids. Germline CDR1 reads LNHNV; CDR2 reads YYDKDF (reference sequence). CDR3 sequence (DNA): TGTGCCACCAGCAGAGATGTAACGGAACCCCTCCACTTT. It is translated as CATSRDVTEPLHF. The full variable domain, its missing parts supplied by reference TRBV15 and TRBJ1-6, is DAMVIQNPRYQVTQFGKPVTLSCSQTLNHNVMYWYQQKSSQAPKLLFHYYDKDFNNEADTPDNFQSRRPNTSFCFLDIRSPGLGDTAMYLCATSRDVTEPLHFGNGTRLTVT.

This clonotype was counted many times. The rearrangement joins TRBV6-6 to TRBJ1-2; a weak D match, TRBD1 (5 bases). CDR3 size: 14 residues. Germline CDR1 is MNHNY and CDR2 is SVGAGI (reference sequence). The V end lost 6 bases, the J end lost 4 bases, and 15 bases lay between the germline ends. The DNA for the CDR3 is TGTGCCAGCAGGGGGACCGGGACCGCCTATGGCTACACCTTC. It translates to CASRGTGTAYGYTF.

The chain uses TRBV12-5 and TRBJ2-5; 8 bases match TRBD2. The V gene end was trimmed by 5 bases and the J gene end by 1 base; junction bases not matched to a gene: 12. The CDR3 spans 17 residues. Germline-derived CDR1 and CDR2 are LGHNT and FRNRAP. The CDR3 here is CASGLVLGGGPQETQYF. In DNA form, the CDR3 reads TGTGCTAGTGGTCTAGTCCTCGGGGGGGGACCCCAAGAGACCCAGTACTTC. The full variable domain, in which reference TRBV12-5 and TRBJ2-5 provide the parts outside the CDR3, is DARVTQTPRHKVTEMGQEVTMRCQPILGHNTVFWYRQTMMQGLELLAYFRNRAPLDDSGMPKDRFSAEMPDATLATLKIQPSEPRDSAVYFCASGLVLGGGPQETQYFGPGTRLLVL.

This clonotype was found many times. The chain has TRBV12-3 or TRBV12-4 and TRBJ1-1, with a weak D call TRBD1 (6 bases). V was pared by 5 bases and J by 4 bases, with 14 bases between. The CDR3 has 14 residues. The CDR3 DNA is TGTGCCAGCAGTCAAAGACAGGAGTCCACTGAAGCTTTCTTT. Its protein is CASSQRQESTEAFF.

This clonotype was recorded at least ten times. The gene calls are TRBV29-1 and TRBJ2-2, with TRBD2 as a possible D gene (6 bases). Per germline, CDR1 SQVTM and CDR2 ANQGSEA. Trimming took off 4 bases at V and 7 bases at J, with 16 bases between the two ends. CDR3 length: 14 residues. CDR3 nucleotides: TGCAGCGTTGGTGCGGGGTTCGGTGGCGGGGAGCTGTTTTTT. Translating gives CSVGAGFGGGELFF.

This clonotype appeared a few times. This may arise from a read error, as a much more abundant clone is one base away. This sequence joins TRBV14 and TRBJ2-7; D might be TRBD1 (6 bases). Trimming pared 1 base from V and 3 bases from J, leaving 7 bases between. Germline assignment: CDR1 SGHDN and CDR2 FVKESK. There are 13 residues in the CDR3. CDR3 sequence: CASSQGQDYEQYF. The CDR3 DNA sequence: TGTGCCAGCAGCCAAGGACAGGACTACGAGCAGTACTTC.

This chain links TRBV19 with TRBJ1-1; tentative D call: TRBD1 (5 bases). The CDR3 is made up of 15 amino acids. Germline V gene data show CDR1 as LNHDA and CDR2 as SQIVND (reference sequence). V was shortened by 3 bases and J by 5 bases, with 16 bases between the two germline ends. Here the CDR3 DNA reads TGTGCCAGTAGTATCTTGGGGGGGGGTAAGACTGAAGCTTTCTTT. Its translation is CASSILGGGKTEAFF.

The J gene is TRBJ2-7, the V gene TRBV11-1, with D possibly called TRBD1 or TRBD2 (6 bases each). Germline CDR1 reads SGHAT; CDR2 reads FQDESV (reference sequence). CDR3 length: 16 residues. Trimming removed 7 bases from V and 1 base from J, with 20 bases in between. The CDR3: CASTESGGGLSYEQYF. The CDR3 DNA reads as TGTGCCAGCACCGAGAGCGGAGGGGGGTTGTCCTACGAGCAGTACTTC. The full variable domain, with the rest looked up from reference TRBV11-1 and TRBJ2-7, is EAEVAQSPRYKITEKSQAVAFWCDPISGHATLYWYRQILGQGPELLVQFQDESVVDDSQLPKDRFSAERLKGVDSTLKIQPAELGDSAMYLCASTESGGGLSYEQYFGPGTRLTVT.

The chain combines TRBV5-8 with TRBJ1-1; TRBD1 agrees at 9 bases. The CDR3 spans 17 residues. V was clipped by 3 bases and J by 5 bases; unmatched bases: 14. Germline V CDR1 and CDR2: SGHTS, YDEGEE. The CDR3, as DNA: TGTGCCAGCAGCTCGCCACCGGGACAGGGATTGGGGACTGAAGCTTTCTTT. This translates into CASSSPPGQGLGTEAFF.

This clonotype showed up just a few times. The genes are TRBV6-2 or TRBV6-3 and TRBJ1-2, with a possible D match to TRBD1 (5 bases). Looked up from germline, CDR1 is MNHEY and CDR2 is SVGEGT. Trimming left V 6 bases short and J 7 bases short, with 18 bases between. The CDR3 runs to 14 residues. The CDR3 loop reads CASSPHQGESGYTF. For the CDR3, the DNA is TGTGCCAGCAGCCCTCACCAGGGTGAGAGTGGCTACACCTTC.

This clonotype showed up just a few times. The rearrangement uses TRBV29-1 and TRBJ1-2; 7 bases map to TRBD1. V lost 0 bases to trimming and J lost 0 bases; unmatched junction nucleotides: 13. The germline CDR1 and CDR2 sequences are SQVTM and ANQGSEA. CDR3 length equals 18 residues. The DNA of the CDR3 is TGCAGCGTTGAAGATCTTTGGGACAGACTGATCTCTAACTATGGCTACACCTTC. Protein product: CSVEDLWDRLISNYGYTF.

The chain joins TRBV10-3 to TRBJ2-6; the match to TRBD1 covers 8 bases. CDR1 ENHRY and CDR2 SYGVKD come from the germline V gene. CDR3 length equals 18 residues. Losses at the gene ends were 2 bases for V and 0 bases for J; bases not matched to a gene: 6. CDR3 residues: CAISEGTGQNSGANVLTF. CDR3 coding DNA: TGTGCCATCAGTGAGGGGACAGGCCAAAACTCTGGGGCCAACGTCCTGACTTTC.

Many counts were recorded for this clonotype. V is TRBV7-6 and J is TRBJ2-7; D is unresolved. CDR1 and CDR2 from the germline V gene are SGHVS and FNYEAQ. V was clipped by 3 bases and J by 8 bases, with 11 bases between them. This CDR3 has 12 residues. The CDR3 coding sequence is TGTGCCAGCAGCTTGTTACTTGGCCAGCAGTACTTC. Its protein is CASSLLLGQQYF.

This clonotype has more than one count but fewer than ten. The gene calls are TRBV15 and TRBJ2-3, with D unclear. The CDR3 extends over 11 amino acids. Between the trimmed V and J ends, which lost 5 bases and 4 bases, there was a span of 4 bases. Per germline, CDR1 LNHNV and CDR2 YYDKDF (reference sequence). CDR3 in DNA: TGTGCCACCAGCGCACCAGATACGCAGTATTTT. It specifies CATSAPDTQYF.

J is TRBJ1-1 and V is TRBV15, with a tentative D call TRBD1 (6 bases). The V end was cut by 3 bases, the J end by 12 bases, with 23 bases between. Germline V CDR1 and CDR2: LNHNV, YYDKDF (reference sequence). There are 15 residues in the CDR3. The CDR3 loop reads CATSRGLQGTRKTFF. The CDR3 DNA sequence: TGTGCCACCAGCAGGGGTCTACAGGGAACCCGGAAAACTTTCTTT. The variable domain in full, completed from reference TRBV15 and TRBJ1-1, reads DAMVIQNPRYQVTQFGKPVTLSCSQTLNHNVMYWYQQKSSQAPKLLFHYYDKDFNNEADTPDNFQSRRPNTSFCFLDIRSPGLGDTAMYLCATSRGLQGTRKTFFGQGTRLTVV.

The rearrangement joins TRBV6-5 to TRBJ1-2; D is possibly TRBD1 (5 bases). Trimming took 6 bases from V and 4 from J, leaving 12 bases between them. The germline V gene has CDR1 MNHEY and CDR2 SVGAGI. This CDR3 region has 13 residues. The CDR3 region has the DNA TGTGCCAGCAGCCACCGGGACGGCTATGGCTACACCTTC. It is translated as CASSHRDGYGYTF.

This chain links TRBV27 with TRBJ1-1; D perhaps matches TRBD1 (6 bases). The CDR3 consists of 14 residues. Per the germline V gene, CDR1 is MNHEY and CDR2 is SMNVEV (reference sequence). Trimming cost V 6 bases and J 6 bases, with 17 bases left between them. CDR3 nucleotides: TGTGCCAGCAGGCGCCCTACAGGGACGGCTGAAGCTTTCTTT. Its translation: CASRRPTGTAEAFF.

This clonotype was observed at least ten times. The V gene is TRBV2, the J gene TRBJ1-4; D gene uncertain. There are 15 residues in the CDR3. V lost 7 bases to trimming and J lost 4 bases, with 16 bases between them. Germline CDR1 SNHLY, CDR2 FYNNEI. CDR3 coding DNA: TGTGCCAGCAATTGGGGTCCGCGAATTAATGAAAAACTGTTTTTT. The encoded protein is CASNWGPRINEKLFF.

This chain links TRBV4-1 with TRBJ2-5; the D call may be TRBD1 or TRBD2 (5 bases each). CDR3 size: 14 residues. Germline V gene data show CDR1 as MGHRA and CDR2 as YSYEKL. The V and J ends lost 9 bases and 2 bases respectively, with 16 bases between them. CDR3 protein: CASGTEISQETQYF. CDR3 sequence (DNA): TGCGCCAGTGGGACGGAGATATCTCAAGAGACCCAGTACTTC.

Turning to this clonotype: A much larger clone differs by one base, so this may be a read error. The V and J genes are TRBV7-8 and TRBJ2-7; a weak D match, TRBD1 (5 bases). The CDR3 loop spans 15 amino acids. CDR1 and CDR2 from the germline V gene are SGHVS and FQNEAQ. The germline V and J ends were trimmed by 3 bases and 5 bases, with 17 bases remaining between them. The CDR3 spells CASSFIGAGSDEQYF. DNA of the CDR3: TGTGCCAGCAGCTTCATTGGGGCAGGGTCGGACGAGCAGTACTTC.

This clonotype has more than one count but fewer than ten. The V call is TRBV7-2, the J call TRBJ2-7; 7 bases match TRBD1. The germline CDR1 and CDR2 sequences are SGHTA and FQGNSA. V lost 5 bases and J lost 2; bases outside the gene matches: 9. The CDR3 is made up of 15 amino acids. In DNA, the CDR3 is TGTGCCAGCAGCGTTGAAGGGGACAGTGCCTACGAGCAGTACTTC. It codes for CASSVEGDSAYEQYF.